This T cell receptor (beta chain) was identified in a study of T cell responses to AZD1222 COVID-19 vaccine. Study conclusions and caveats: Researchers took repertoire samples only after the peak T cell response had come. Following two doses of AZD1222, Spike-specific TCR breadth and depth rose.

The protocol was immunoSEQ multiplex PCR, while the TCRdb copy is restricted to in-frame clones and leaves out a portion. The repertoire holds 130,000 or so clones, around 94% seen once, with around 7% in the top ten. Trimming left V 0 bases short and J 8 bases short, with 13 bases between. Germline CDR1 GTSNPN, CDR2 SVGIG (reference sequence). This CDR3 is 13 amino acids long. Remarks on this clone: What it recognizes is unknown.

The genes are TRBV30 and TRBJ1-2, with TRBD1 as a possible D gene (5 bases). This TCR was sampled from an adult in good health. The sequenced sample was peripheral blood, obtained on day 0 of AZD1222 vaccination. Here the CDR3 reads CAWSVRGPWGYTF. The CDR3 coding sequence is TGTGCCTGGAGTGTTCGGGGACCTTGGGGCTACACCTTC.